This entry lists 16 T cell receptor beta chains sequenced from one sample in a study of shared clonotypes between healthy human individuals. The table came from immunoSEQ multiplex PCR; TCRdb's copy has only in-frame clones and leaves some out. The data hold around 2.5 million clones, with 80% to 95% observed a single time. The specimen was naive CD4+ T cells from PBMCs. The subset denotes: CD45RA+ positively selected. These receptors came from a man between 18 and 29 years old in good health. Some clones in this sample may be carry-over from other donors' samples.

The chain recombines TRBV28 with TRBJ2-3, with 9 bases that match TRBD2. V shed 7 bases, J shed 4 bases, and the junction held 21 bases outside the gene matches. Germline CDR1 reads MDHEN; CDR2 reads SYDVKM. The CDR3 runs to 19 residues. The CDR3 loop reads CASIAPVLAGGPYADTQYF. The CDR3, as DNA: TGTGCCAGCATAGCCCCCGTATTGGCGGGAGGGCCTTACGCAGATACGCAGTATTTT.

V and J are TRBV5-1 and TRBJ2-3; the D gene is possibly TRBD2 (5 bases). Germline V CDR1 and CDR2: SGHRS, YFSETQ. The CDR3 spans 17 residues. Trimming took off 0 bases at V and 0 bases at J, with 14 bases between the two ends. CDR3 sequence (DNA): TGCGCCAGCAGCTTGGGCCCCTTAGCGTCTAGCACAGATACGCAGTATTTT. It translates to CASSLGPLASSTDTQYF.

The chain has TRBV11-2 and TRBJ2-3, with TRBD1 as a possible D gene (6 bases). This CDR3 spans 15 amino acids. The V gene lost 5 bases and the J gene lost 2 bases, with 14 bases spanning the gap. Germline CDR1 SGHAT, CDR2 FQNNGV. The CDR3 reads CASSKQGVVTDTQYF. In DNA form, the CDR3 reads TGTGCCAGCAGCAAACAGGGTGTTGTCACAGATACGCAGTATTTT. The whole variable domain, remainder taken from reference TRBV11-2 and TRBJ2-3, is EAGVAQSPRYKIIEKRQSVAFWCNPISGHATLYWYQQILGQGPKLLIQFQNNGVVDDSQLPKDRFSAERLKGVDSTLKIQPAKLEDSAVYLCASSKQGVVTDTQYFGPGTRLTVL.

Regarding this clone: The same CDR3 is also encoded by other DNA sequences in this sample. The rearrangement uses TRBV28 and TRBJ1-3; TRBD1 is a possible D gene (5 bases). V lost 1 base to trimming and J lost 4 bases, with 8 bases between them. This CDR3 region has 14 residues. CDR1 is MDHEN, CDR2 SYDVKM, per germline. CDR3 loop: CASSLSGVGNTIYF. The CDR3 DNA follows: TGTGCCAGCAGTTTATCGGGGGTCGGAAACACCATATATTTT.

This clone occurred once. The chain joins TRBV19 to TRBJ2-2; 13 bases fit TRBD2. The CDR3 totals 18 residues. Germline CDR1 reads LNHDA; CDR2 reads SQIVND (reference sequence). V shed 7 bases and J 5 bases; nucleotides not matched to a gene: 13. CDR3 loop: CASTVGLAGAGYTGELFF. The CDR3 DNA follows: TGTGCCAGTACCGTTGGACTAGCGGGAGCCGGCTATACCGGGGAGCTGTTTTTT.

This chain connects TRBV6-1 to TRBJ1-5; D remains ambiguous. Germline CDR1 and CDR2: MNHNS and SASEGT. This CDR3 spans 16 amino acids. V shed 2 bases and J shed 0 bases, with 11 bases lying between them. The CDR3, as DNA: TGTGCCAGCAGTGAATCAACGGGTTATAGCAATCAGCCCCAGCATTTT. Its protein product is CASSESTGYSNQPQHF.

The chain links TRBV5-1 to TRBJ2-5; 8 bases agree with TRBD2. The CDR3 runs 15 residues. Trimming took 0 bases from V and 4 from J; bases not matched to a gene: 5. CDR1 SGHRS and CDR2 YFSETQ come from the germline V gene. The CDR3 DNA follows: TGCGCCAGCAGCTTGGTACCGGGAGGGTCAGAGACCCAGTACTTC. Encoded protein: CASSLVPGGSETQYF.

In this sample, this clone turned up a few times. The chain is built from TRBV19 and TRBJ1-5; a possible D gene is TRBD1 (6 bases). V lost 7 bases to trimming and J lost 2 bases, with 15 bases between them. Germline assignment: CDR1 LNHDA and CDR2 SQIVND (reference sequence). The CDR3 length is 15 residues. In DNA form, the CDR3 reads TGTGCCAGTACCCAAGGGGGAGGGGGCAATCAGCCCCAGCATTTT. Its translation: CASTQGGGGNQPQHF.

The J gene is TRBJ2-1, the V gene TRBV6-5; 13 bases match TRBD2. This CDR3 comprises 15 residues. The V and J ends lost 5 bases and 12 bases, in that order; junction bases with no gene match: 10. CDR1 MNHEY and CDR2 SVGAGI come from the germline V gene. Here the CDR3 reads CASSRRTSGSTVQFF. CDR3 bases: TGTGCCAGCAGTCGACGGACTAGCGGGAGTACTGTGCAGTTCTTC.

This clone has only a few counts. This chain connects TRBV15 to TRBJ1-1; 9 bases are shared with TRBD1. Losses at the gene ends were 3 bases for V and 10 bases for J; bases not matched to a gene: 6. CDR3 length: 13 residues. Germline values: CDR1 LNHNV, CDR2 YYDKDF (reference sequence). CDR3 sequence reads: CATSRSGTGRAFF. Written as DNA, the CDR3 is TGTGCCACCAGCAGGTCCGGGACAGGGCGAGCTTTCTTT.

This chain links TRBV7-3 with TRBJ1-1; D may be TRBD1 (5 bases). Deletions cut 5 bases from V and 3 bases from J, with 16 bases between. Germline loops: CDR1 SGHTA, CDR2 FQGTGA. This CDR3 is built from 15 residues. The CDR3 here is CASSARAGLDTEAFF. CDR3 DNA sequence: TGTGCCAGCAGCGCCAGGGCTGGCTTGGACACTGAAGCTTTCTTT.

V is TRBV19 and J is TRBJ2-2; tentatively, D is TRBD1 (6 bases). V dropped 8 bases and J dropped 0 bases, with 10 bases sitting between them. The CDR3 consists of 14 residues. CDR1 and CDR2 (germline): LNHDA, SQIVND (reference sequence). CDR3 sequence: CASGTYSNTGELFF. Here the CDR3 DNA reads TGTGCCAGTGGGACATATTCGAACACCGGGGAGCTGTTTTTT.

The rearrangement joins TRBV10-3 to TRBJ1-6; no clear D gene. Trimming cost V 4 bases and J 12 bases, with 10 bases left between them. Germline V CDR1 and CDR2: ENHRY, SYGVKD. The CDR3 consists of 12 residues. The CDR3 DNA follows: TGTGCCATCAGTGGGGAGTGGGGACCCCTCCACTTT. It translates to CAISGEWGPLHF.

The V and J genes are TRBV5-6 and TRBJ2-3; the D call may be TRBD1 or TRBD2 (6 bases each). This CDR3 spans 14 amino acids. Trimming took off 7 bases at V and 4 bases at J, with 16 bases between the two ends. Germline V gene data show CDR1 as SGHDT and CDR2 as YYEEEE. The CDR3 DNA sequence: TGTGCCAGCGCTAGGGGGGTTTTCGCAGATACGCAGTATTTT. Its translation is CASARGVFADTQYF.

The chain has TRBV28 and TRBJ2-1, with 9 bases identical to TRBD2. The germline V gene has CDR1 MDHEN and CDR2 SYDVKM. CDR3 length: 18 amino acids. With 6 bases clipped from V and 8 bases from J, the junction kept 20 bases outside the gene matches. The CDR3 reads CASRPTYYGAGGADEQFF. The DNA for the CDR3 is TGTGCCAGCAGACCAACCTATTACGGTGCGGGAGGGGCGGATGAGCAGTTCTTC.

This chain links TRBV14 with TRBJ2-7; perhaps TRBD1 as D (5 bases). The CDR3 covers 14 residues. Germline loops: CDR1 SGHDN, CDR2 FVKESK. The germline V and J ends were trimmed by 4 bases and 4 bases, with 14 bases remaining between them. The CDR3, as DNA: TGTGCCAGCAGCCGCAGGGATGTAGTTTACGAGCAGTACTTC. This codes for CASSRRDVVYEQYF. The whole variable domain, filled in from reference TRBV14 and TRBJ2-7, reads EAGVTQFPSHSVIEKGQTVTLRCDPISGHDNLYWYRRVMGKEIKFLLHFVKESKQDESGMPNNRFLAERTGGTYSTLKVQPAELEDSGVYFCASSRRDVVYEQYFGPGTRLTVT.